This T cell receptor beta chain appears in the sequencing data of a study of blood T cell repertoires in COVID-19. The overall study: Researchers got acute and convalescent COVID-19 samples from the United States, Italy and Spain.

Participants came from roughly 24 US areas, aged roughly 18 to 95 years. Cohort 3 donors were reported recovered after two negative PCRs, clearance, or symptom resolution. Here immunoSEQ multiplex PCR was the method, and the copy in TCRdb shows in-frame clones only, minus some. The sample lists 300,000 to 350,000 clones; about nine tenths were seen once. The V segment lost 4 bases and the J segment 14 bases; nucleotides outside the gene matches: 15. The CDR3 is 14 amino acids. CDR1 and CDR2 (germline): MGHDK, SYGVNS. The V and J genes are TRBV25-1 and TRBJ2-3; TRBD1 agrees at 7 bases. The sample comprised PBMCs or T cells enriched from blood (not recorded which). This TCR was sampled from a young woman who had recovered from COVID-19. The CDR3 region is CASSAAGTVPLRYF. The CDR3, as DNA: TGTGCCAGCAGTGCAGCCGGGACAGTTCCGCTTCGGTATTTT.